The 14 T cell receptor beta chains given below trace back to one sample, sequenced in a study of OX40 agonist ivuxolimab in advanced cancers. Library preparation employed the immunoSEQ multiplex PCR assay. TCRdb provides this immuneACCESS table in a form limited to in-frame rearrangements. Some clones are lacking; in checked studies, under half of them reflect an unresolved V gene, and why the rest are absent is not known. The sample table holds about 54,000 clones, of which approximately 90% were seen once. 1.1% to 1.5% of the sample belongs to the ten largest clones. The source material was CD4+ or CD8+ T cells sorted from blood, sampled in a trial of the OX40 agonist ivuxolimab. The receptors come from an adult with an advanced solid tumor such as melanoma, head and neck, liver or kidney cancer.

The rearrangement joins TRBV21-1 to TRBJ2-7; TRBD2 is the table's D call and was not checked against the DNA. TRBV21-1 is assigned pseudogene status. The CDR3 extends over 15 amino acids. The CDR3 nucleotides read TGTGCCAGCAGCCCCCGAGGGCATGGATTGGTGGGGCAGTACTTC. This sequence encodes CASSPRGHGLVGQYF.

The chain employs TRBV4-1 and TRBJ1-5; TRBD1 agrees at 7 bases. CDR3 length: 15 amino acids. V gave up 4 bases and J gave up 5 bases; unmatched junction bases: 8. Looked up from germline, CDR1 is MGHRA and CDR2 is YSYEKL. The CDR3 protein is CASSRGSGGDQPQHF. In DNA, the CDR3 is TGCGCCAGCAGCCGGGGATCAGGGGGGGATCAGCCCCAGCATTTT.

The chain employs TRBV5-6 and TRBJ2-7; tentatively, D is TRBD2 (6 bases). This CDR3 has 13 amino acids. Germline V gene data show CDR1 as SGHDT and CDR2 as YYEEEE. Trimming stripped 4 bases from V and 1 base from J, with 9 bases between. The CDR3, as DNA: TGTGCCAGCAGCAGGGAGGAGTCCTACGAGCAGTACTTC. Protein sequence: CASSREESYEQYF.

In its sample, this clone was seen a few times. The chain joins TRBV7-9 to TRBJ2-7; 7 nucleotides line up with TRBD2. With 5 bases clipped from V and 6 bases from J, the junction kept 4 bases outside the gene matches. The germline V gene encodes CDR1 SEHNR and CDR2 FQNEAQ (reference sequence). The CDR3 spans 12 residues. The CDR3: CASSGAGVEQYF. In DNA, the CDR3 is TGTGCCAGCAGCGGCGCGGGGGTCGAGCAGTACTTC. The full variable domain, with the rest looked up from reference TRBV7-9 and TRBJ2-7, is DTGVSQNPRHKITKRGQNVTFRCDPISEHNRLYWYRQTLGQGPEFLTYFQNEAQLEKSRLLSDRFSAERPKGSFSTLEIQRTEQGDSAMYLCASSGAGVEQYFGPGTRLTVT.

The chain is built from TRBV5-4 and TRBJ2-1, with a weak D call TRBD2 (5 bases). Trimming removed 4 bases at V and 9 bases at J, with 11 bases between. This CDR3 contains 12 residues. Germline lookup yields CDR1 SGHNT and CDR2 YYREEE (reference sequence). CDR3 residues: CASSPREGEQFF. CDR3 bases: TGTGCCAGCAGCCCACGGGAAGGTGAGCAGTTCTTC.

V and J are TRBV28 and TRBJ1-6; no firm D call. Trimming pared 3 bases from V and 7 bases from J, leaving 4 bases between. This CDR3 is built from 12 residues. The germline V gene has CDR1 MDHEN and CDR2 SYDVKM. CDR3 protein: CASSFKNSPLHF. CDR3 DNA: TGTGCCAGCAGTTTTAAGAATTCACCCCTCCACTTT.

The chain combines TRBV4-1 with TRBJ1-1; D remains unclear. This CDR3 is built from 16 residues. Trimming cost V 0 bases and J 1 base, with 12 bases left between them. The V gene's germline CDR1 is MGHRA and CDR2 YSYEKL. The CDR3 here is CASSQDRRVPNTEAFF. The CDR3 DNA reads TGCGCCAGCAGCCAAGATCGGCGGGTTCCGAACACTGAAGCTTTCTTT.

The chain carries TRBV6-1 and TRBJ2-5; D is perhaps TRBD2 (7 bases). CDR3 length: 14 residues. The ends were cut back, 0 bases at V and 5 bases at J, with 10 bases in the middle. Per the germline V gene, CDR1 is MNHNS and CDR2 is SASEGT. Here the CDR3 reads CASSEAGGGETQYF. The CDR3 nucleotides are TGTGCCAGCAGTGAAGCAGGGGGAGGGGAGACCCAGTACTTC.

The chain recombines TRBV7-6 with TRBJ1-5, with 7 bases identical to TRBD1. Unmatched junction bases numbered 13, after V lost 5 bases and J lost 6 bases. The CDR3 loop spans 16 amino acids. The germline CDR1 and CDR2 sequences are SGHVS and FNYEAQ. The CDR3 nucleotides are TGTGCCAGCAGCCCTGGGGGACAGTCACGCGGTCAGCCCCAGCATTTT. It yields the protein CASSPGGQSRGQPQHF.

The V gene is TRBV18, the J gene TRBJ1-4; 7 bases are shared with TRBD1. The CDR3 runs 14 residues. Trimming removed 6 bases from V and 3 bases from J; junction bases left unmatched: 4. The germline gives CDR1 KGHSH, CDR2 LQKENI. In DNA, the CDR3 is TGTGCCAGCTCCGAAGGGACAGCTAATGAAAAACTGTTTTTT. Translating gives CASSEGTANEKLFF. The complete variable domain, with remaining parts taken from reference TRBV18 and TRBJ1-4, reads NAGVMQNPRHLVRRRGQEARLRCSPMKGHSHVYWYRQLPEEGLKFMVYLQKENIIDESGMPKERFSAEFPKEGPSILRIQQVVRGDSAAYFCASSEGTANEKLFFGSGTQLSVL.

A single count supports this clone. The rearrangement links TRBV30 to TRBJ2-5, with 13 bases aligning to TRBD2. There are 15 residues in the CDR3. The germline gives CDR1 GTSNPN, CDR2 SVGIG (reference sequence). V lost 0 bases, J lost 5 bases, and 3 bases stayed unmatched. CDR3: CAWSVLAGGRETQYF. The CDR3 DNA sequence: TGTGCCTGGAGTGTACTAGCGGGGGGGCGTGAGACCCAGTACTTC.

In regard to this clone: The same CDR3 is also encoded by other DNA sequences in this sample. CDR3 loop: CASSFEAGVRETQYF. In nucleotides, the CDR3 is TGTGCCAGCAGCTTCGAAGCGGGAGTTCGGGAGACCCAGTACTTC. The J gene is TRBJ2-5, the V gene TRBV7-3, with 8 bases identical to TRBD2. CDR1 is SGHTA and CDR2 is FQGTGA in the germline V gene. V was clipped by 3 bases and J by 5 bases; unmatched bases: 8. The CDR3 is made up of 15 amino acids. Full variable domain (outside the CDR3, taken from reference TRBV7-3 and TRBJ2-5): GAGVSQTPSNKVTEKGKYVELRCDPISGHTALYWYRQSLGQGPEFLIYFQGTGAADDSGLPNDRFFAVRPEGSVSTLKIQRTERGDSAVYLCASSFEAGVRETQYFGPGTRLLVL.

The CDR3 nucleotides read TGTGCCAGCTCACTCCGGCAGGTCAATCAGCCCCAGCATTTT. This codes for CASSLRQVNQPQHF. The genes are TRBV18 and TRBJ1-5; D gene unclear. The CDR3 extends over 14 amino acids. From germline, CDR1 is KGHSH and CDR2 LQKENI. With 4 bases removed from V and 3 bases from J, the gap between germline ends came to 10 bases.

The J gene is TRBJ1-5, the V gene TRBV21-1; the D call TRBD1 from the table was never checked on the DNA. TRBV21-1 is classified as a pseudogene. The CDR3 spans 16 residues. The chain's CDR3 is CASSKGPRQRNQPQHF. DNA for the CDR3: TGTGCCAGCAGCAAAGGGCCGAGACAGAGAAATCAGCCCCAGCATTTT.